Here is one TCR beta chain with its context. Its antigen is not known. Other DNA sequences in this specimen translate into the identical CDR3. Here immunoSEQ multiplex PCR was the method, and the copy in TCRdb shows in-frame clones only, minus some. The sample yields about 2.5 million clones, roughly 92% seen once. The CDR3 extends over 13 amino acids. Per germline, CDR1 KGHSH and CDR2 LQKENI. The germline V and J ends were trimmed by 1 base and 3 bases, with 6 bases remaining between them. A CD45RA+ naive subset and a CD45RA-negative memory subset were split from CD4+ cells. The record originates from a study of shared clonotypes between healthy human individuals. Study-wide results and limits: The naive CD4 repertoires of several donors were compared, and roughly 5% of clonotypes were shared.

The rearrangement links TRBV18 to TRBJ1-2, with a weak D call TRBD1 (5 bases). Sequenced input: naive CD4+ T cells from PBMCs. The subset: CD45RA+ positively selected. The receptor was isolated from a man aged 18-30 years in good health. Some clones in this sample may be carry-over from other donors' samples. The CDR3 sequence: CASSPQGYYGYTF. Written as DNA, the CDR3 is TGTGCCAGCTCACCACAGGGGTACTATGGCTACACCTTC.